This TCR beta chain originates from a study of blood T cell repertoires in COVID-19. Repertoires were generated with immunoSEQ multiplex PCR, while TCRdb's copy carries only in-frame clones and drops some. The sample has approximately 120,000 clones, 86% seen once; the top ten hold around 5%. Germline lookup yields CDR1 MGHRA and CDR2 YSYEKL. CDR3 length: 20 amino acids. The trim removed 1 base at V and 6 bases at J, leaving 20 bases unmatched. Sequencing was done on a sample of peripheral blood. V usage is TRBV4-1 and J usage is TRBJ2-5; 10 positions agree with TRBD1. The sequence was obtained from a human donor in a cohort sampled during active COVID-19. The CDR3 sequence is CASSQAEGWSGTGERKTQYF. The CDR3 region has the DNA TGCGCCAGCAGCCAAGCAGAGGGGTGGTCCGGGACAGGGGAGAGAAAGACCCAGTACTTC.